The 24 T cell receptor beta chains presented below share a single source sample, sequenced in a study of neurological immune-mediated disorders (dated 2019 in TCRdb). Library generation was performed with 5' RACE. Instrument on record: Illumina HiSeq 2500. Using fastp at Q25 and MiXCR, TCRdb reprocessed the public reads and kept productive beta chains. All rows with the same CDR3 protein become a single entry with the most common DNA and genes. The sample table records approximately 30,000 distinct CDR3 sequences; approximately 5% of these occur just once. Jointly, the top ten make up approximately 2.1% of the sample. Sequencing was done on a sample of CD4+ T cells from blood. These receptors were obtained from a woman aged 45-65 years in good health.

This clonotype was detected many times. The J gene is TRBJ2-3, the V gene TRBV20-1, with 9 bases matching TRBD2. Germline CDR1 reads DFQATT; CDR2 reads SNEGSKA (reference sequence). This CDR3 spans 13 amino acids. V lost 8 bases, J lost 3 bases, and 6 bases stayed unmatched. The CDR3 sequence is CSPGGGETDTQYF. The CDR3 nucleotides are TGCAGTCCTGGCGGGGGGGAGACAGATACGCAGTATTTT.

This clonotype was counted at least ten times. This sequence joins TRBV18 and TRBJ2-7; possibly TRBD1 for D (5 bases). The germline gives CDR1 KGHSH, CDR2 LQKENI. This CDR3 comprises 13 residues. With 6 bases removed from V and 5 bases from J, the gap between germline ends came to 14 bases. The CDR3: CASSRRTRDEQYF. The DNA for the CDR3 is TGTGCCAGCTCGCGACGGACACGGGACGAGCAGTACTTC.

The table lists this clonotype with many counts. This sequence joins TRBV7-2 and TRBJ2-1; 15 bases map to TRBD2. Trimming removed 1 base from V and 2 bases from J; junction bases left unmatched: 12. Germline V gives CDR1 SGHTA, CDR2 FQGNSA. This CDR3 comprises 21 residues. The DNA for the CDR3 is TGTGCCAGCAGCTTAGAGGGCTATAGGGGGACTAGCGGGAGGACCTACAATGAGCAGTTCTTC. Translating it yields CASSLEGYRGTSGRTYNEQFF. The variable domain in full, completed from reference TRBV7-2 and TRBJ2-1, reads GAGVSQSPSNKVTEKGKDVELRCDPISGHTALYWYRQSLGQGLEFLIYFQGNSAPDKSGLPSDRFSAERTGGSVSTLTIQRTQQEDSAVYLCASSLEGYRGTSGRTYNEQFFGPGTRLTVL.

This clonotype was seen at least ten times. The chain links TRBV7-2 to TRBJ1-1, with unresolved D. The CDR3 is made up of 15 amino acids. From germline, CDR1 is SGHTA and CDR2 FQGNSA. Trimming took 7 bases from V and 1 from J, leaving 16 bases between them. The DNA for the CDR3 is TGTGCCAGCACCCCGAATACCGCACGGAACACTGAAGCTTTCTTT. Protein product: CASTPNTARNTEAFF.

The table lists this clonotype with many counts. The chain combines TRBV6-5 with TRBJ2-1; 9 bases agree with TRBD2. V lost 2 bases and J lost 6; bases outside the gene matches: 2. Germline CDR1 MNHEY, CDR2 SVGAGI. The CDR3 is 14 residues long. CDR3 region: CASSYGTSRNEQFF. The CDR3 nucleotides read TGTGCCAGCAGTTACGGGACTAGCCGCAATGAGCAGTTCTTC.

This clonotype was observed many times. The DNA of the CDR3 is TGCGCCAGCAGCTGGGCAGAGGGCCCAGGCACAGATACGCAGTATTTT. Its translation: CASSWAEGPGTDTQYF. V usage is TRBV5-1 and J usage is TRBJ2-3; TRBD2 is a possible D gene (5 bases). Trimming left V 3 bases short and J 1 base short, with 15 bases between. This CDR3 is 16 amino acids long. Germline values: CDR1 SGHRS, CDR2 YFSETQ.

This clonotype was seen at least ten times. The CDR3 sequence is CASKGGQGAGANVLTF. CDR3 sequence (DNA): TGTGCCAGCAAGGGAGGACAGGGGGCTGGGGCCAACGTCCTGACTTTC. This chain links TRBV6-1 with TRBJ2-6; TRBD1 matches at 10 bases. CDR3 length: 16 amino acids. Germline lookup yields CDR1 MNHNS and CDR2 SASEGT. The junction had 5 bases not matched to a gene; V was cut back by 7 bases and J by 2 bases.

This clonotype came up many times. The V gene is TRBV10-1, the J gene TRBJ2-3; the D is unclear. The V and J ends lost 5 bases and 5 bases respectively, with 8 bases between them. The V gene's germline CDR1 is WNHNN and CDR2 SYGVQD (reference sequence). CDR3 length: 12 amino acids. The CDR3 here is CASSSRKDTQYF. DNA of the CDR3: TGCGCCAGCAGTTCCCGGAAAGATACGCAGTATTTT.

Within the sample, this clonotype is medium-sized (0.01 to 0.1%). Here the CDR3 reads CASSPPDRGANTEAFF. The CDR3 DNA follows: TGCGCCAGCAGCCCTCCGGACAGGGGGGCGAACACTGAAGCTTTCTTT. The chain recombines TRBV4-1 with TRBJ1-1, with 10 bases matching TRBD1. V was pared by 4 bases and J by 1 base, with 6 bases of the junction left unmatched. The CDR3 loop spans 16 amino acids. The germline CDR1 and CDR2 sequences are MGHRA and YSYEKL.

In its sample, this clonotype was seen many times. This sequence joins TRBV7-9 and TRBJ2-3, with D possibly being TRBD2 (6 bases). Trimming shortened V by 0 bases and J by 6 bases, and 7 bases separated the two germline ends. The germline CDR1 and CDR2 sequences are SEHNR and FQNEAQ (reference sequence). The CDR3 totals 13 residues. Here the CDR3 reads CASSLAAGDTQYF. CDR3 sequence (DNA): TGTGCCAGCAGCTTAGCTGCGGGGGATACGCAGTATTTT.

This clonotype was detected ten times or more. The chain is built from TRBV5-1 and TRBJ1-1, with 9 bases fitting TRBD1. Germline loops: CDR1 SGHRS, CDR2 YFSETQ. Losses at the gene ends were 3 bases for V and 1 base for J; bases not matched to a gene: 1. CDR3 length: 14 residues. CDR3: CASSWGQGNTEAFF. The CDR3 DNA follows: TGCGCCAGCAGCTGGGGACAGGGGAACACTGAAGCTTTCTTT.

This clonotype was recorded at least ten times. This chain connects TRBV3-1 to TRBJ2-5; D unresolved. The V gene's germline CDR1 is LGHDT and CDR2 YNNKEL (reference sequence). This CDR3 comprises 14 residues. Trimming pared 1 base from V and 5 bases from J, leaving 11 bases between. Here the CDR3 DNA reads TGTGCCAGCAGCCAAGGTCAGGAAACGGAGACCCAGTACTTC. It specifies CASSQGQETETQYF.

This clonotype was seen at least ten times. This sequence joins TRBV10-3 and TRBJ2-1, with 11 bases that match TRBD2. V lost 3 bases and J lost 7; bases outside the gene matches: 8. CDR3 length equals 16 residues. Germline V gives CDR1 ENHRY, CDR2 SYGVKD. CDR3 region: CAISDDLSGRANEQFF. DNA of the CDR3: TGTGCCATCAGTGACGACCTTAGCGGGAGGGCGAATGAGCAGTTCTTC.

This clonotype was detected many times. V usage is TRBV27 and J usage is TRBJ2-5, with a tentative D call TRBD2 (6 bases). CDR3 length: 15 residues. The V gene's germline CDR1 is MNHEY and CDR2 SMNVEV (reference sequence). V shed 5 bases and J shed 5 bases, with 18 bases lying between them. This CDR3 reads CASSREHGLRETQYF. In DNA form, the CDR3 reads TGTGCCAGCAGTCGGGAGCATGGACTTCGCGAGACCCAGTACTTC.

This clonotype has at least ten counts. This chain links TRBV28 with TRBJ2-1, with 8 bases aligning to TRBD2. CDR3 size: 16 residues. Unmatched junction bases numbered 9, after V lost 4 bases and J lost 4 bases. From germline, CDR1 is MDHEN and CDR2 SYDVKM. The CDR3 spells CASSSRDSGTYNEQFF. In DNA form, the CDR3 reads TGTGCCAGCAGTTCCAGAGATAGCGGGACGTACAATGAGCAGTTCTTC.

This clonotype occurred many times. V gene TRBV29-1 combines with J gene TRBJ1-2; D is unclear. The germline V and J ends were trimmed by 4 bases and 3 bases, with 6 bases remaining between them. The germline gives CDR1 SQVTM, CDR2 ANQGSEA. The length of the CDR3 is 11 residues. The DNA for the CDR3 is TGCAGCGTTGGAATGCACTATGGCTACACCTTC. It encodes CSVGMHYGYTF.

CDR3 sequence: CASSLVGLAGQQETQYF. The CDR3 bases are TGCGCCAGCAGCTTGGTGGGACTAGCGGGGCAACAAGAGACCCAGTACTTC. This rearrangement joins TRBV5-1 to TRBJ2-5; 13 bases fit TRBD2. Germline CDR1 is SGHRS and CDR2 is YFSETQ. This CDR3 contains 17 residues. The junction had 4 bases not matched to a gene; V was cut back by 0 bases and J by 2 bases.

With regard to this clonotype: A much larger clone differs by one base, so this may be a read error. The chain's CDR3 is CASAWTDSRAGTQYF. Here the CDR3 DNA reads TGTGCCAGCGCCTGGACGGACTCACGGGCCGGGACCCAGTACTTC. The chain uses TRBV6-5 and TRBJ2-5; D is perhaps TRBD2 (5 bases). Per the germline V gene, CDR1 is MNHEY and CDR2 is SVGAGI. Trimming left V 8 bases short and J 7 bases short, with 23 bases between. CDR3 length: 15 amino acids.

This clonotype was seen at least ten times. The V call is TRBV5-1, the J call TRBJ2-2; no firm D call. This CDR3 comprises 15 residues. Trimming cost V 5 bases and J 4 bases, with 15 bases left between them. The V gene's germline CDR1 is SGHRS and CDR2 YFSETQ. The CDR3 DNA sequence: TGCGCCAGCAGTTACTCCGGGCCGACCACCGGGGAGCTGTTTTTT. Protein: CASSYSGPTTGELFF.

This clonotype was counted many times. This sequence joins TRBV2 and TRBJ2-3; no firm D call. The CDR3 sequence is 11 residues long. V was pared by 4 bases and J by 5 bases, with 4 bases between. CDR1 and CDR2 (germline): SNHLY, FYNNEI. The CDR3 sequence is CASSALDTQYF. In DNA form, the CDR3 reads TGTGCCAGCAGTGCGCTAGATACGCAGTATTTT. The full variable domain, with the rest looked up from reference TRBV2 and TRBJ2-3, is EPEVTQTPSHQVTQMGQEVILRCVPISNHLYFYWYRQILGQKVEFLVSFYNNEISEKSEIFDDQFSVERPDGSNFTLKIRSTKLEDSAMYFCASSALDTQYFGPGTRLTVL.

There are many counts of this clonotype. This chain links TRBV5-6 with TRBJ2-7; D is possibly TRBD1 (6 bases). V was shortened by 7 bases and J by 4 bases, with 12 bases between the two germline ends. This CDR3 has 12 residues. Germline-derived CDR1 and CDR2 are SGHDT and YYEEEE. CDR3 DNA: TGTGCCAGCCAACAGGGTGGTTACGAGCAGTACTTC. It specifies CASQQGGYEQYF.

This clonotype was seen many times. V usage is TRBV2 and J usage is TRBJ1-2; 10 bases map to TRBD1. This CDR3 region has 15 residues. CDR1 and CDR2 (germline): SNHLY, FYNNEI. V lost 2 bases, J lost 8 bases, and 8 bases stayed unmatched. The CDR3: CASSELGTGVSGYTF. For the CDR3, the DNA is TGTGCCAGCAGTGAACTTGGGACAGGGGTCTCCGGCTACACCTTC.

This clonotype was observed at least ten times. The rearrangement uses TRBV5-1 and TRBJ2-7; 13 bases match TRBD2. Germline V gene data show CDR1 as SGHRS and CDR2 as YFSETQ. J was trimmed by 1 base and V by 4 bases; bases with no gene match: 2. The CDR3 consists of 15 residues. The CDR3 DNA sequence: TGCGCCAGCAGCGGACTAGCGGGGGATTCCTACGAGCAGTACTTC. Its translation is CASSGLAGDSYEQYF.

Many counts were recorded for this clonotype. This chain joins TRBV7-9 and TRBJ2-1, with TRBD2 as a possible D gene (7 bases). The CDR3 is 14 amino acids. Trimming stripped 3 bases from V and 5 bases from J, with 11 bases between. The germline V gene encodes CDR1 SEHNR and CDR2 FQNEAQ (reference sequence). The CDR3 DNA sequence: TGTGCCAGCAGCTTGGGGGGGGGCAACAATGAGCAGTTCTTC. This encodes CASSLGGGNNEQFF.